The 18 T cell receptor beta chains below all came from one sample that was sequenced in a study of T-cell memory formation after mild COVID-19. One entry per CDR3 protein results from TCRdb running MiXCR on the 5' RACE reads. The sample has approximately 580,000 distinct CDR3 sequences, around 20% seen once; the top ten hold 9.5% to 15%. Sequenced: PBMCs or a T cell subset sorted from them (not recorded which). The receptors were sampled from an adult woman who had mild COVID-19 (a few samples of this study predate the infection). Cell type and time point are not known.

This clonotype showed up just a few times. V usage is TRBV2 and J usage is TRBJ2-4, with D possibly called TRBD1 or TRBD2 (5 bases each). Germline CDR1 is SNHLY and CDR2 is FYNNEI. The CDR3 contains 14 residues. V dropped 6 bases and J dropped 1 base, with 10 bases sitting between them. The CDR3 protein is CASRRGLAKNIQYF. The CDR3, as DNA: TGTGCCAGCAGGAGGGGCTTGGCCAAAAACATTCAGTACTTC.

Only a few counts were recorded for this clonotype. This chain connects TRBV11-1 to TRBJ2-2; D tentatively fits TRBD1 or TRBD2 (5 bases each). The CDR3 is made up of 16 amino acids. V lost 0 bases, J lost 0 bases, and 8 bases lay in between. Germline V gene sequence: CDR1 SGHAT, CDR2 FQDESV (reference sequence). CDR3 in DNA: TGTGCCAGCAGCTTAGCCGGGGCGCCGAACACCGGGGAGCTGTTTTTT. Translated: CASSLAGAPNTGELFF.

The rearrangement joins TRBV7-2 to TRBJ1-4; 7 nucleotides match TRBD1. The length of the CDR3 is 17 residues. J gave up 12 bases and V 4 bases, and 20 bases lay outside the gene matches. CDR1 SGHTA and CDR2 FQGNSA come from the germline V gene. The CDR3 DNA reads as TGTGCCAGCAGCTCCGTGGCCCTTCCGGGACAGCCTACTCAACTGTTTTTT. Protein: CASSSVALPGQPTQLFF.

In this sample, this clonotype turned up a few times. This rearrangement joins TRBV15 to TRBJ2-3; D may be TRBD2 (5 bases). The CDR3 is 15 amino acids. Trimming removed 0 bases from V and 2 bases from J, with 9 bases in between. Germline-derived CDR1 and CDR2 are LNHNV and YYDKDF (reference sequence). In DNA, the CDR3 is TGTGCCACCAGCAGAGACCGGACTTACACAGATACGCAGTATTTT. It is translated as CATSRDRTYTDTQYF.

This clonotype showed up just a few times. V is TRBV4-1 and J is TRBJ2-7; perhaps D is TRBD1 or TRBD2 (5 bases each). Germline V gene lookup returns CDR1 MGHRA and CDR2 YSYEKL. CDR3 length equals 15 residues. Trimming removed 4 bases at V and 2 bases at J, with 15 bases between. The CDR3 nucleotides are TGCGCCAGCAGCCGGACCCGGGACGGACCCTACGAGCAGTACTTC. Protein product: CASSRTRDGPYEQYF.

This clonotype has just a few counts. CDR3 coding DNA: TGTGCCAGCAGCTTAGGGGACGCGAACACCGGGGAGCTGTTTTTT. Its protein product is CASSLGDANTGELFF. V and J are TRBV7-6 and TRBJ2-2; tentatively, D is TRBD1 or TRBD2 (5 bases each). Looked up from germline, CDR1 is SGHVS and CDR2 is FNYEAQ. Trimming left V 1 base short and J 0 bases short, with 6 bases between. The CDR3 is made up of 15 amino acids.

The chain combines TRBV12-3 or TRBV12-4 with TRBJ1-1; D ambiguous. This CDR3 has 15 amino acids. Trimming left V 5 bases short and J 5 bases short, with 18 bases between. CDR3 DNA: TGTGCCAGCAGTCAGGACGGGCAAAAAGGAACTGAAGCTTTCTTT. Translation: CASSQDGQKGTEAFF.

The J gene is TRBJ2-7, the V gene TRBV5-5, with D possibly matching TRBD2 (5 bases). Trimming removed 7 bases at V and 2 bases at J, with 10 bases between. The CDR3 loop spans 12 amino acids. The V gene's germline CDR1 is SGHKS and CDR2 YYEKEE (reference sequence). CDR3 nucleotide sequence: TGTGCCAGCGCCTCGAGGGCCTACGAGCAGTACTTC. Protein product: CASASRAYEQYF.

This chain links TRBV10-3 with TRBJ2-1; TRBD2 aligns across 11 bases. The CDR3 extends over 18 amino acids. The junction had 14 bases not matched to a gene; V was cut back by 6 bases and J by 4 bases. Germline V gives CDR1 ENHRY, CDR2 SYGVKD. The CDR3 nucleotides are TGTGCCATCAGCGAACGAACTGGGACTAGCGGACGGTACAATGAGCAGTTCTTC. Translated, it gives CAISERTGTSGRYNEQFF.

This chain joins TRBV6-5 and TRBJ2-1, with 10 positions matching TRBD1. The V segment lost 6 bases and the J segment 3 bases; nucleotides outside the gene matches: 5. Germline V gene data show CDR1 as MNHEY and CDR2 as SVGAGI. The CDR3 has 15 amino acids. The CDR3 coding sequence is TGTGCCAGCAGGGACGACAGGGGGCTCTACAATGAGCAGTTCTTC. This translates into CASRDDRGLYNEQFF.

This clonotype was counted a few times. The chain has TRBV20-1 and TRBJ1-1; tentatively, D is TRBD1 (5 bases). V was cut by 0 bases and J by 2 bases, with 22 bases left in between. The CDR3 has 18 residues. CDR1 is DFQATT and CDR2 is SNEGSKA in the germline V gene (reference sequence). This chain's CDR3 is CSARDLERRSGGNTEAFF. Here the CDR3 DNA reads TGCAGTGCTAGAGATTTAGAACGCCGCTCGGGGGGAAACACTGAAGCTTTCTTT.

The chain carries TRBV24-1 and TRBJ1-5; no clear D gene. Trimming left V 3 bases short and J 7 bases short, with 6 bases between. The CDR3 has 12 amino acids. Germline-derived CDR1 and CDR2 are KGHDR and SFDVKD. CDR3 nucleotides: TGTGCCACCAGTGATACAAAACAGCCCCAGCATTTT. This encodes CATSDTKQPQHF.

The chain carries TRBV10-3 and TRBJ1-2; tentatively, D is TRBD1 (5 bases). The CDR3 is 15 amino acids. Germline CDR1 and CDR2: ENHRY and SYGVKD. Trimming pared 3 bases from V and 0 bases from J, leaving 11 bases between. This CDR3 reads CAISDGGMANYGYTF. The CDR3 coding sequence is TGTGCCATCAGTGATGGGGGGATGGCTAACTATGGCTACACCTTC.

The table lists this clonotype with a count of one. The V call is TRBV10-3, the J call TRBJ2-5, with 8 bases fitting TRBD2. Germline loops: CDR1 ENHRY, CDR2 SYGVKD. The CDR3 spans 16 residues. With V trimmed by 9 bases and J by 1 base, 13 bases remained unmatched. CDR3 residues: CAIHVSSAGGQETQYF. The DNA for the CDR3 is TGTGCCATACACGTATCATCGGCGGGGGGCCAAGAGACCCAGTACTTC.

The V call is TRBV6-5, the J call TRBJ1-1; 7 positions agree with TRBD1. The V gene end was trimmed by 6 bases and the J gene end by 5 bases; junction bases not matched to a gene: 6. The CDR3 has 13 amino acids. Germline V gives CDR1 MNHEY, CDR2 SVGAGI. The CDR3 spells CASSDRASTEAFF. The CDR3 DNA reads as TGTGCCAGCAGCGACAGGGCGAGTACTGAAGCTTTCTTT.

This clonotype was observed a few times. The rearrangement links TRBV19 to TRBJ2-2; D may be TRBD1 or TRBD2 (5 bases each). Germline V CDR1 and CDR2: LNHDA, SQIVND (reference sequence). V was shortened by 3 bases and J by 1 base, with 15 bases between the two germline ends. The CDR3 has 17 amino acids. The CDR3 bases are TGTGCCAGTAGTATTGGTCCGGGACGGCGGAACACCGGGGAGCTGTTTTTT. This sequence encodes CASSIGPGRRNTGELFF.

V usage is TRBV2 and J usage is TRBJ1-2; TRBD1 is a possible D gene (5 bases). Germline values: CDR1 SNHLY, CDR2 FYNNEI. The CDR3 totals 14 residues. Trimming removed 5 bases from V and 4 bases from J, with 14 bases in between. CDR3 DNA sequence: TGTGCCAGCAGTAGATCCACGGGACTCTATGGCTACACCTTC. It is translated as CASSRSTGLYGYTF.

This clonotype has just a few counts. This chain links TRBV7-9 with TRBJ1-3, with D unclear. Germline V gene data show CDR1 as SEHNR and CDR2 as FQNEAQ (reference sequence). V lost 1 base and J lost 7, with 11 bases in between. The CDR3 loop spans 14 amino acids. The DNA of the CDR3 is TGTGCCAGCAGCTTAGGCGCAGAGCGGAACACCATATATTTT. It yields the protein CASSLGAERNTIYF.